The 32 T cell receptor beta chains below all came from one sample that was sequenced in a study of CD8+ T cells in alopecia areata. The treatment is: oral pan-JAK inhibitor, 5-10 mg twice daily. After isolation, RNA underwent reverse transcription to generate cDNA as the sequencing template. The method was immunoSEQ multiplex PCR; TCRdb's version includes in-frame clones alone and lacks a portion of them. The sample yields 200,000 to 250,000 clones, under 75% seen once. The sample was CD4+ T cells sorted from blood, taken at week 4, from a patient treated with tofacitinib. Source of these receptors: a human donor with alopecia areata.

This clone has ten or more counts. This CDR3 is also generated by other DNA sequences in the sample. The chain couples TRBV19 to TRBJ1-5; D gene uncertain. Trimming removed 6 bases at V and 7 bases at J, with 13 bases between. This CDR3 has 13 residues. CDR1 is LNHDA, CDR2 SQIVND, per germline (reference sequence). CDR3 amino acids: CASSGTGVQPQHF. CDR3 bases: TGTGCCAGTAGCGGCACCGGGGTCCAGCCCCAGCATTTT.

This chain connects TRBV5-1 to TRBJ2-5; 7 bases match TRBD1. Losses at the gene ends were 0 bases for V and 5 bases for J; bases not matched to a gene: 4. CDR1 and CDR2 from the germline V gene are SGHRS and YFSETQ. This CDR3 region has 14 residues. The CDR3 protein is CASSLVDREETQYF. The CDR3 nucleotides read TGCGCCAGCAGCTTGGTCGACAGGGAGGAGACCCAGTACTTC.

This clone appeared a few times. This chain joins TRBV27 and TRBJ2-6; tentatively, D is TRBD1 (6 bases). Trimming left V 5 bases short and J 0 bases short, with 17 bases between. Germline CDR1 and CDR2: MNHEY and SMNVEV (reference sequence). The CDR3 has 18 residues. The CDR3 DNA reads TGTGCCAGCAGTCCTTCACAGGGTTTGGCCTCTGGGGCCAACGTCCTGACTTTC. Amino acids: CASSPSQGLASGANVLTF.

The sample holds a few counts of this clone. This rearrangement joins TRBV23-1 to TRBJ1-2; D uncertain. TRBV23-1 is assigned to the ORF class and has an uncertain function. The CDR3 is 11 amino acids. Trimming pared 0 bases from V and 8 bases from J, leaving 4 bases between. Here the CDR3 DNA reads TGCGCCAGCAGTCAATCGGGGGGCTACACCTTC. This codes for CASSQSGGYTF.

CDR3 protein: CASSLTSTIDTQYF. The CDR3 nucleotides read TGTGCCAGCAGCTTGACTAGTACAATTGATACGCAGTATTTT. The chain recombines TRBV7-2 with TRBJ2-3; maybe TRBD2 (6 bases). Deletions cut 3 bases from V and 6 bases from J, with 13 bases between. Germline V CDR1 and CDR2: SGHTA, FQGNSA. The CDR3 is 14 residues long.

The genes are TRBV6-4 and TRBJ1-2, with a tentative D call TRBD1 (5 bases). V lost 2 bases to trimming and J lost 14 bases, with 18 bases between them. Germline V gene sequence: CDR1 MRHNA, CDR2 SNTAGT. CDR3 length: 13 amino acids. The CDR3 reads CASSDGAGQPRTF. The CDR3 DNA reads as TGTGCCAGCAGTGACGGGGCAGGCCAACCGCGAACCTTC.

Points on this clone: At one boundary the junction diverges from the germline segment, which might be a read error. The chain has TRBV6-1 and TRBJ2-2, with unresolved D. Germline values: CDR1 MNHNS, CDR2 SASEGT. CDR3 length: 13 amino acids. The CDR3 spells CAISESHTGELFF. The CDR3 nucleotides read TGTGCCATCAGTGAGTCGCACACCGGGGAGCTGTTTTTT.

This clone was picked up many times. The chain employs TRBV19 and TRBJ1-1; the D is unclear. Trimming took 4 bases from V and 3 from J, leaving 21 bases between them. This CDR3 has 17 residues. Germline CDR1 and CDR2: LNHDA and SQIVND (reference sequence). The DNA of the CDR3 is TGTGCCAGTAGTAGGGCAGGACGAGGAAATTGGTACACTGAAGCTTTCTTT. Protein product: CASSRAGRGNWYTEAFF.

This clone has a handful of counts. V and J are TRBV29-1 and TRBJ1-2; D is undetermined. Per the germline V gene, CDR1 is SQVTM and CDR2 is ANQGSEA. Trimming shortened V by 2 bases and J by 4 bases, and 5 bases separated the two germline ends. This CDR3 contains 11 residues. CDR3 sequence reads: CSVEPGYGYTF. CDR3 coding DNA: TGCAGCGTTGAACCGGGCTATGGCTACACCTTC.

This clone came up a few times. This rearrangement joins TRBV7-2 to TRBJ2-1; possibly TRBD1 for D (6 bases). CDR3 length: 15 residues. V lost 6 bases to trimming and J lost 0 bases, with 12 bases between them. Germline V gives CDR1 SGHTA, CDR2 FQGNSA. This CDR3 reads CASRLDRSSYNEQFF. The CDR3 DNA is TGTGCCAGCAGGCTTGACAGGAGCTCCTACAATGAGCAGTTCTTC.

The chain combines TRBV18 with TRBJ2-7; 7 bases are a match to TRBD1. The CDR3 totals 13 residues. Germline values: CDR1 KGHSH, CDR2 LQKENI. The ends lost 1 base at V and 5 bases at J; junction bases unmatched: 2. CDR3 amino acids: CASSPRTGDEQYF. The CDR3, as DNA: TGTGCCAGCTCACCACGGACAGGTGACGAGCAGTACTTC.

The chain carries TRBV5-1 and TRBJ2-2; 7 bases are a match to TRBD1. J was trimmed by 9 bases and V by 3 bases; bases with no gene match: 8. Germline V CDR1 and CDR2: SGHRS, YFSETQ. The CDR3 runs to 14 residues. The CDR3 nucleotides are TGCGCCAGCAGCTGGGACAGTGCAACCCGGGAGCTGTTTTTT. Encoded protein: CASSWDSATRELFF.

This clone was seen many times. The chain is built from TRBV11-2 and TRBJ2-1; D is undetermined. Trimming took 3 bases from V and 9 from J, leaving 9 bases between them. From germline, CDR1 is SGHAT and CDR2 FQNNGV. CDR3 size: 12 residues. CDR3 coding DNA: TGTGCCAGCAGCTTTCGTCACGGTGAGCAGTTCTTC. It yields the protein CASSFRHGEQFF.

The chain has TRBV10-3 and TRBJ2-1; no clear D gene. This CDR3 has 13 amino acids. Trimming cost V 4 bases and J 0 bases, with 4 bases left between them. The germline CDR1 and CDR2 sequences are ENHRY and SYGVKD. DNA for the CDR3: TGTGCCATCAGTGTCGGCTCCTACAATGAGCAGTTCTTC. Its protein product is CAISVGSYNEQFF.

The chain recombines TRBV29-1 with TRBJ1-1; 8 nucleotides match TRBD1. The germline V gene has CDR1 SQVTM and CDR2 ANQGSEA. V shed 4 bases, J shed 4 bases, and the junction held 8 bases outside the gene matches. This CDR3 spans 14 amino acids. The CDR3 spells CSVVDTGGSTEAFF. The CDR3 DNA follows: TGCAGCGTTGTCGATACAGGGGGTTCCACTGAAGCTTTCTTT.

The chain combines TRBV9 with TRBJ2-2; the match to TRBD1 covers 9 bases. The CDR3 is 16 residues long. V dropped 6 bases and J dropped 0; count of bases not matched to a gene: 6. Germline-derived CDR1 and CDR2 are SGDLS and YYNGEE. For the CDR3, the DNA is TGTGCCAGCACCCCCGGGACAGGGACGAACACCGGGGAGCTGTTTTTT. As protein: CASTPGTGTNTGELFF.

This sequence joins TRBV4-1 and TRBJ1-2; D not resolved. CDR3 size: 12 residues. Germline CDR1 and CDR2: MGHRA and YSYEKL. Trimming stripped 1 base from V and 0 bases from J, with 0 bases between. The CDR3 nucleotides are TGCGCCAGCAGCCAAGCTAACTATGGCTACACCTTC. Translation: CASSQANYGYTF.

CDR3 residues: CASSLVTSTYEQYF. The CDR3, as DNA: TGTGCCAGCAGCTTAGTGACTAGCACCTACGAGCAGTACTTC. J is TRBJ2-7 and V is TRBV11-2; 7 bases match TRBD2. The CDR3 loop spans 14 amino acids. Germline CDR1 reads SGHAT; CDR2 reads FQNNGV. J was trimmed by 2 bases and V by 1 base; bases with no gene match: 2. Full variable domain (remainder filled in from reference TRBV11-2 and TRBJ2-7): EAGVAQSPRYKIIEKRQSVAFWCNPISGHATLYWYQQILGQGPKLLIQFQNNGVVDDSQLPKDRFSAERLKGVDSTLKIQPAKLEDSAVYLCASSLVTSTYEQYFGPGTRLTVT.

The chain employs TRBV30 and TRBJ1-1, with 7 bases identical to TRBD1. CDR1 and CDR2 from the germline V gene are GTSNPN and SVGIG (reference sequence). Losses at the gene ends were 3 bases for V and 0 bases for J; bases not matched to a gene: 1. The length of the CDR3 is 13 residues. The CDR3 DNA follows: TGTGCCTGGAGCGGACAGGTGAACACTGAAGCTTTCTTT. It encodes CAWSGQVNTEAFF.

The V gene is TRBV29-1, the J gene TRBJ1-2; D is uncertain. Germline CDR1 is SQVTM and CDR2 is ANQGSEA. The CDR3 loop spans 12 amino acids. V lost 8 bases to trimming and J lost 10 bases, with 20 bases between them. As DNA, the CDR3 is TGCAGCTTTACTGACGGGCGACACTTCTACACCTTC. Its translation is CSFTDGRHFYTF.

Comments on this clone: Other DNA sequences within the sample encode an identical CDR3. V is TRBV20-1 and J is TRBJ2-5; D unclear. This CDR3 has 10 residues. CDR1 is DFQATT and CDR2 is SNEGSKA in the germline V gene (reference sequence). The V gene lost 3 bases and the J gene lost 5 bases, with 4 bases spanning the gap. The CDR3 DNA sequence: TGCAGTGCTAGGCAGGAGACCCAGTACTTC. It encodes CSARQETQYF.

This clone was counted only a few times. Other DNA sequences in the same sample also yield this CDR3. The chain recombines TRBV14 with TRBJ2-2; weak D call: TRBD1 (6 bases). Trimming removed 1 base from V and 2 bases from J, with 8 bases in between. The CDR3 spans 15 residues. Looked up from germline, CDR1 is SGHDN and CDR2 is FVKESK. For the CDR3, the DNA is TGTGCCAGCAGCCAAGCACAGGGTAACACCGGGGAGCTGTTTTTT. Residues: CASSQAQGNTGELFF.

For the CDR3, the DNA is TGTGCCAGCAGCGTAGGCCAGGGTTTGATGAACACTGAAGCTTTCTTT. Translation gives CASSVGQGLMNTEAFF. The rearrangement links TRBV9 to TRBJ1-1; a possible D gene is TRBD1 (5 bases). The CDR3 loop spans 16 amino acids. V shed 0 bases and J shed 0 bases, with 12 bases lying between them. Looked up from germline, CDR1 is SGDLS and CDR2 is YYNGEE.

This clone was counted a single time. J is TRBJ2-1 and V is TRBV25-1, with D uncertain. Trimming removed 9 bases from V and 5 bases from J, with 8 bases in between. CDR3 length: 11 amino acids. The germline gives CDR1 MGHDK, CDR2 SYGVNS. As DNA, the CDR3 is TGTGCCAGTTGGGCAAACAATGAGCAGTTCTTC. It translates to CASWANNEQFF.

Turning to this clone: A read error may explain this, as a much larger clone is one base away. The gene calls are TRBV11-2 and TRBJ2-3, with 11 nucleotides matching TRBD2. CDR3 length equals 15 residues. V dropped 5 bases and J dropped 2; count of bases not matched to a gene: 3. Looked up from germline, CDR1 is SGHAT and CDR2 is FQNNGV. The CDR3 reads CASSATSGDTDTQYF. The DNA of the CDR3 is TGTGCCAGCAGCGCGACTAGCGGGGACACAGATACGCAGTATTTT.

The chain recombines TRBV6-5 with TRBJ1-4, with D hard to call. V was pared by 7 bases and J by 5 bases, with 11 bases between. CDR1 MNHEY and CDR2 SVGAGI come from the germline V gene. The length of the CDR3 is 13 residues. CDR3 sequence: CASMESGNEKLFF. The DNA of the CDR3 is TGTGCCAGCATGGAGAGCGGAAATGAAAAACTGTTTTTT.

This clone is medium-sized (0.01 to 0.1%). The gene calls are TRBV29-1 and TRBJ1-5, with 8 bases aligning to TRBD1. Losses at the gene ends were 5 bases for V and 9 bases for J; bases not matched to a gene: 18. The CDR3 has 16 residues. CDR1 is SQVTM and CDR2 is ANQGSEA in the germline V gene. This CDR3 is CSVRLPGTGGGGPQHF. In DNA form, the CDR3 reads TGCAGCGTTCGCCTCCCCGGGACAGGCGGAGGTGGGCCCCAGCATTTT.

This clone was recorded many times. The rearrangement joins TRBV19 to TRBJ1-1, with 7 bases lining up with TRBD1. The CDR3 has 14 residues. V was pared by 4 bases and J by 8 bases, with 10 bases of the junction left unmatched. Germline CDR1 and CDR2: LNHDA and SQIVND (reference sequence). Here the CDR3 DNA reads TGTGCCAGTAGTACCCTGACAGGGAGAAAAGAAGCTTTCTTT. Translating it yields CASSTLTGRKEAFF. Full variable domain (missing parts from reference TRBV19 and TRBJ1-1): DGGITQSPKYLFRKEGQNVTLSCEQNLNHDAMYWYRQDPGQGLRLIYYSQIVNDFQKGDIAEGYSVSREKKESFPLTVTSAQKNPTAFYLCASSTLTGRKEAFFGQGTRLTVV.

The chain uses TRBV29-1 and TRBJ2-7; 9 bases fit TRBD1. Germline trimming cut 6 bases from V and 9 bases from J; bases unmatched to any gene: 12. CDR1 is SQVTM and CDR2 is ANQGSEA in the germline V gene. The CDR3 totals 13 residues. The CDR3 sequence: CSVTGTGSVAQYF. The DNA for the CDR3 is TGCAGCGTAACCGGGACAGGGTCTGTGGCGCAGTACTTC.

The chain carries TRBV27 and TRBJ1-1, with TRBD1 identical over 7 bases. V lost 4 bases to trimming and J lost 2 bases; unmatched junction nucleotides: 4. Germline loops: CDR1 MNHEY, CDR2 SMNVEV (reference sequence). This CDR3 spans 14 amino acids. CDR3 DNA: TGTGCCAGCAGTTCGGGACAGAGAAACACTGAAGCTTTCTTT. It specifies CASSSGQRNTEAFF.

The rearrangement links TRBV7-9 to TRBJ2-3, with 9 nucleotides matching TRBD2. The germline V gene has CDR1 SEHNR and CDR2 FQNEAQ (reference sequence). The CDR3 runs to 15 residues. V was pared by 7 bases and J by 4 bases, with 9 bases of the junction left unmatched. The CDR3 DNA reads TGTGCCAGCACTTCCAGGGCGGGGGGGTCAGATACGCAGTATTTT. The encoded protein is CASTSRAGGSDTQYF. The full variable domain, rest sourced from reference TRBV7-9 and TRBJ2-3, is DTGVSQNPRHKITKRGQNVTFRCDPISEHNRLYWYRQTLGQGPEFLTYFQNEAQLEKSRLLSDRFSAERPKGSFSTLEIQRTEQGDSAMYLCASTSRAGGSDTQYFGPGTRLTVL.

This clone was detected a few times. This chain links TRBV7-2 with TRBJ2-3, with 7 bases identical to TRBD2. The CDR3 is 15 residues long. Germline V lookup: CDR1 SGHTA, CDR2 FQGNSA. The ends lost 1 base at V and 8 bases at J; junction bases unmatched: 9. CDR3 loop: CASSLDGTTQRTQYF. In DNA, the CDR3 is TGTGCCAGCAGCTTAGACGGGACTACACAACGTACGCAGTATTTT.